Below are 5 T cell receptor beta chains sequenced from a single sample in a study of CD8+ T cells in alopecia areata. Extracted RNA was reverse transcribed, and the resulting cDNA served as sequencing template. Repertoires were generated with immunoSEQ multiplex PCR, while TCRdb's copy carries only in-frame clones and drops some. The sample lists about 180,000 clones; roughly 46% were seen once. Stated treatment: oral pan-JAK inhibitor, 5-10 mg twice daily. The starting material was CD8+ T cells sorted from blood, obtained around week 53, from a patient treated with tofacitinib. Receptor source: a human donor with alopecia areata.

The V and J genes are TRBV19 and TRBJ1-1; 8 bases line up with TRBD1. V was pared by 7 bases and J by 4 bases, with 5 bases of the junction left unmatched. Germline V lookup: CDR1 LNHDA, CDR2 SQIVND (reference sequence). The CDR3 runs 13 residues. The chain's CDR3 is CASTWTGTTEAFF. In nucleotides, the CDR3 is TGTGCCAGTACTTGGACAGGGACCACTGAAGCTTTCTTT.

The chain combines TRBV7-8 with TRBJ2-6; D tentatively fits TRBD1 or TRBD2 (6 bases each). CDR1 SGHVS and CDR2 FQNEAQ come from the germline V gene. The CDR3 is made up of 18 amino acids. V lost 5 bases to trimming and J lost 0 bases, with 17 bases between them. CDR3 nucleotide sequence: TGTGCCAGCAGCGCCCTCGGGGGCCCTTCCTCTGGGGCCAACGTCCTGACTTTC. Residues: CASSALGGPSSGANVLTF.

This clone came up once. The DNA for the CDR3 is TGTGCCAGCAGCTTGGGACCCGGGACAGGGCGATTCTACGAGCAGTACTTC. Residues: CASSLGPGTGRFYEQYF. The J gene is TRBJ2-7, the V gene TRBV5-6; 9 bases agree with TRBD1. The germline V gene encodes CDR1 SGHDT and CDR2 YYEEEE. The J segment lost 3 bases and the V segment lost 0 bases, leaving 10 bases of the junction unmatched. The CDR3 has 17 residues.

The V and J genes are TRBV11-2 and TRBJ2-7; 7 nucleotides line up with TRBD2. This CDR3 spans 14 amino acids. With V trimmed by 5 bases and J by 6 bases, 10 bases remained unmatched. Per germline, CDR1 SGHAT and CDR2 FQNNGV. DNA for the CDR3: TGTGCCAGCAGCACCCCTTGGGGGGGTGGCGAGCAGTACTTC. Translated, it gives CASSTPWGGGEQYF.

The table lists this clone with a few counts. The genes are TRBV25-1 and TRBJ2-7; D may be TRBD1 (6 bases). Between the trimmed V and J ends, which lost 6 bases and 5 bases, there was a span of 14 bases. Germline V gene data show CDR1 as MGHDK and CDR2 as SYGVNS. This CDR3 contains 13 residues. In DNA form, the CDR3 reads TGTGCCAGCAGGAGAGGCAGGGGAAACGAGCAGTACTTC. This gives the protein CASRRGRGNEQYF.